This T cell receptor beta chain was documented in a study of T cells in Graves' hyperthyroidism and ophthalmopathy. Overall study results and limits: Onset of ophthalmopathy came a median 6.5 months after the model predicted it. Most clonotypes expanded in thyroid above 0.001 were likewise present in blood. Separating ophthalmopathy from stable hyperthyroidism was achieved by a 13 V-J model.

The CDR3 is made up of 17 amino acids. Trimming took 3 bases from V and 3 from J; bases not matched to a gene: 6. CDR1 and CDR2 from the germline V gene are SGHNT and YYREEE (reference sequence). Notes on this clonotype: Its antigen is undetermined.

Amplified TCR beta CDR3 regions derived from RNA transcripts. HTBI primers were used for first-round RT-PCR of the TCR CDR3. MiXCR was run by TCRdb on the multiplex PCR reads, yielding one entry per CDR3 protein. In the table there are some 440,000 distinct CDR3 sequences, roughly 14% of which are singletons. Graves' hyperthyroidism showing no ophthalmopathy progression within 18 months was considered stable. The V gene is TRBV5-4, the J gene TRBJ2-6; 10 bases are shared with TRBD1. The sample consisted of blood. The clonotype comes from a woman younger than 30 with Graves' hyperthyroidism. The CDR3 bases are TGTGCCAGCAGCTCCCAGGGACAGGGGCTTGGGGCCAACGTCCTGACTTTC. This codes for CASSSQGQGLGANVLTF.